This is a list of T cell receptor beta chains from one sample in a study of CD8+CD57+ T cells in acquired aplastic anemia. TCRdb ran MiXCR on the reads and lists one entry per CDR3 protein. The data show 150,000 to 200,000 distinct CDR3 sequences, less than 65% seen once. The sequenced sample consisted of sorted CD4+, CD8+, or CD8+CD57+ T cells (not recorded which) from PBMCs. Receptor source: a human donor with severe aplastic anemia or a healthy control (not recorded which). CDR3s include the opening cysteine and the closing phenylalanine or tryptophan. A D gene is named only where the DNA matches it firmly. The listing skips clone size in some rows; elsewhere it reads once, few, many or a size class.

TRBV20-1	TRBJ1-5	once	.	CSAIYIEGPQHF	TGCAGTGCTATCTACATTGAGGGACCCCAGCATTTT
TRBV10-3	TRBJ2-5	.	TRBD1	CAIGVGTGPNQETQYF	TGTGCCATCGGTGTGGGGACAGGGCCGAACCAAGAGACCCAGTACTTC
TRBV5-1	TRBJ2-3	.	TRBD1	CASSWATGALVDTQYF	TGCGCCAGCAGCTGGGCGACAGGGGCCCTAGTAGATACGCAGTATTTT
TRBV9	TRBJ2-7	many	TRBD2	CASSVEGAGGEQYF	TGTGCCAGCAGCGTAGAAGGAGCGGGGGGGGAGCAGTACTTC
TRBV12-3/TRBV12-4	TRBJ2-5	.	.	CASRPTGIQETQYF	TGTGCCAGCAGACCTACAGGAATCCAAGAGACCCAGTACTTC
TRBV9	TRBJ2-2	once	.	CASSVNLGPEGGELFF	TGTGCCAGCAGCGTAAATTTAGGACCTGAGGGCGGGGAGCTGTTTTTT
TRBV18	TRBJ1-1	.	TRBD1	CASSPNAGGTEAFF	TGTGCCAGCTCACCAAACGCAGGGGGCACTGAAGCTTTCTTT
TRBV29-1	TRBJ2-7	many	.	CSVGTPSYEQYF	TGCAGCGTTGGGACACCGTCCTACGAGCAGTACTTC
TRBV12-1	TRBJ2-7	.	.	CASSFSSVAQNEQYF	TGTGCCAGCAGCTTTTCGAGCGTTGCCCAGAACGAGCAGTACTTC
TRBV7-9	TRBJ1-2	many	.	CASTGNYGYTF	TGTGCCAGCACGGGTAACTATGGCTACACCTTC
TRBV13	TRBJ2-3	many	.	CASSPPPGTSTDTQYF	TGTGCCAGCAGCCCCCCTCCGGGAACTAGCACAGATACGCAGTATTTT
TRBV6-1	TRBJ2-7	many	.	CASSELYGSYEQYF	TGTGCCAGCAGTGAACTTTACGGTTCCTACGAGCAGTACTTC
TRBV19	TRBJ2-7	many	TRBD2	CASQLAGTYEQYF	TGTGCCAGCCAACTAGCGGGGACCTACGAGCAGTACTTC
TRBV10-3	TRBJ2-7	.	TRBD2	CATLAGASYKQYF	TGTGCCACCCTAGCGGGAGCGTCCTACAAGCAGTACTTC
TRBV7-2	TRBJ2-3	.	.	CASSLAVGSTDTQYF	TGTGCCAGCAGCTTAGCGGTTGGCTCTACAGATACGCAGTATTTT
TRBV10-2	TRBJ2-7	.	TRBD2	CASSDLAGGSYEQYF	TGCGCCAGCAGTGATCTAGCGGGGGGCTCCTACGAGCAGTACTTC
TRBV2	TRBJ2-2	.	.	CASTLRGRIATGELFF	TGTGCCAGCACGCTACGTGGACGGATTGCCACCGGGGAGCTGTTTTTT
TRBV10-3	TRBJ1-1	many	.	CAISESRGTDTEAFF	TGTGCCATCAGTGAGTCTAGGGGGACGGACACTGAAGCTTTCTTT
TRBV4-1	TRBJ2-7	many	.	CASSQEGRYEQYF	TGCGCCAGCAGCCAAGAGGGGCGCTACGAGCAGTACTTC
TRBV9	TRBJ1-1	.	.	CASSADQTGEAFF	TGTGCCAGCAGCGCGGACCAAACCGGTGAAGCTTTCTTT
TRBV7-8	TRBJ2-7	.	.	CASSPTAQSSSYEQYF	TGTGCCAGCAGCCCCACTGCCCAGAGTAGCTCCTACGAGCAGTACTTC
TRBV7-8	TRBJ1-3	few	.	CASSEDSGGGNTIYF	TGTGCCAGCAGCGAGGACAGTGGAGGTGGAAACACCATATATTTT
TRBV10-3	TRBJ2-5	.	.	CAISDYDRQETQYF	TGTGCCATCAGTGACTACGACAGGCAAGAGACCCAGTACTTC
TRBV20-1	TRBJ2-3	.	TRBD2	CSARDPSGSTDTQYF	TGCAGTGCTAGAGATCCTAGCGGGAGCACAGATACGCAGTATTTT
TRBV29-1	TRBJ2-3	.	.	CSVSRGLGDTQYF	TGCAGCGTCTCGAGGGGTTTAGGGGATACGCAGTATTTT
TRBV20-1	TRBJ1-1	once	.	CSVKRGRQFRPTEAFF	TGCAGTGTTAAACGGGGAAGACAGTTTCGGCCCACTGAAGCTTTCTTT
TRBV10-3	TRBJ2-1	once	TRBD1	CAIRTGEMYNEQFF	TGTGCCATCCGGACAGGGGAAATGTACAATGAGCAGTTCTTC
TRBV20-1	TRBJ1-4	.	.	CSVARTTNEKLFF	TGCAGTGTAGCCCGAACCACTAATGAAAAACTGTTTTTT
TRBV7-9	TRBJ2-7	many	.	CASSFGSVGSRQLIDYEQYF	TGTGCCAGCAGCTTCGGGTCGGTAGGTTCGCGACAGCTCATCGACTACGAGCAGTACTTC
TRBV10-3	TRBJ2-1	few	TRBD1	CAISGTDNEQFF	TGTGCCATTTCCGGGACAGACAATGAGCAGTTCTTC